This TCR beta chain was profiled in a study of CD8 T cells in ankylosing spondylitis. The germline V gene has CDR1 SGDLS and CDR2 YYNGEE. Trimming pared 3 bases from V and 1 base from J, leaving 13 bases between. CDR3 size: 16 residues. TCRdb processed the 5' RACE reads anew with MiXCR; each CDR3 protein has one entry. The table shows some 150,000 distinct CDR3 sequences, with approximately 44% occurring only once. This receptor was identified in a male donor with ankylosing spondylitis. This chain joins TRBV9 and TRBJ2-2; tentatively, D is TRBD2 (6 bases). Sequenced input: synovial fluid, either unsorted or a sorted T cell fraction (not recorded which). The CDR3 nucleotides read TGTGCCAGCAGCGGGAGGAGGGAGGAGAACACCGGGGAGCTGTTTTTT. Its protein is CASSGRREENTGELFF.